These 6 T cell receptor beta chains came from one sample sequenced in a study of blood T cell repertoires in COVID-19. Sequencing was performed with immunoSEQ multiplex PCR; in TCRdb, only in-frame clones are kept and a portion is missing. This sample has some 48,000 clones, with around nine tenths found just once. Material for sequencing was peripheral blood. The receptor set was obtained from a man aged 65-85 years with acute or convalescent COVID-19.

The count of this clone is one. The chain uses TRBV2 and TRBJ2-7, with D possibly matching TRBD1 (5 bases). The germline V gene has CDR1 SNHLY and CDR2 FYNNEI. V lost 6 bases and J lost 4, with 16 bases in between. The length of the CDR3 is 14 residues. CDR3 DNA sequence: TGTGCCAGCAGGCAGGGCGTGGATGGTTACGAGCAGTACTTC. It translates to CASRQGVDGYEQYF.

This clone was counted only a few times. J is TRBJ1-6 and V is TRBV13; 8 nucleotides match TRBD1. With 0 bases clipped from V and 7 bases from J, the junction kept 5 bases outside the gene matches. The CDR3 loop spans 16 amino acids. The germline CDR1 and CDR2 sequences are PRHDT and FYEKMQ (reference sequence). Here the CDR3 reads CASSLGLTGANSPLHF. The CDR3 nucleotides are TGTGCCAGCAGCTTAGGCCTGACAGGGGCCAATTCACCCCTCCACTTT.

The chain is built from TRBV27 and TRBJ1-5, with no clear D. There are 13 residues in the CDR3. Germline CDR1 and CDR2: MNHEY and SMNVEV (reference sequence). The germline V and J ends were trimmed by 3 bases and 1 base, with 4 bases remaining between them. The CDR3: CASSLQSNQPQHF. For the CDR3, the DNA is TGTGCCAGCAGTTTGCAGAGCAATCAGCCCCAGCATTTT.

This sequence joins TRBV2 and TRBJ2-5, with D perhaps TRBD2 (6 bases). CDR1 and CDR2 (germline): SNHLY, FYNNEI. Between the trimmed V and J ends, which lost 4 bases and 2 bases, there was a span of 11 bases. The CDR3 extends over 14 amino acids. In DNA, the CDR3 is TGTGCCAGCAGTGTAGGACTATTACAAGAGACCCAGTACTTC. Its protein is CASSVGLLQETQYF. Variable domain in full (rest from reference TRBV2 and TRBJ2-5): EPEVTQTPSHQVTQMGQEVILRCVPISNHLYFYWYRQILGQKVEFLVSFYNNEISEKSEIFDDQFSVERPDGSNFTLKIRSTKLEDSAMYFCASSVGLLQETQYFGPGTRLLVL.

This clone has more than one count but fewer than ten. V usage is TRBV5-4 and J usage is TRBJ2-7; D is unclear. Germline CDR1 reads SGHNT; CDR2 reads YYREEE (reference sequence). CDR3 length equals 15 residues. V was clipped by 0 bases and J by 0 bases, with 10 bases between them. This chain's CDR3 is CASSLVSRNSYEQYF. In nucleotides, the CDR3 is TGTGCCAGCAGCTTGGTATCCAGGAACTCCTACGAGCAGTACTTC.

The genes are TRBV11-2 and TRBJ2-5, with TRBD1 as a possible D gene (6 bases). This CDR3 comprises 16 residues. The germline CDR1 and CDR2 sequences are SGHAT and FQNNGV. Between the trimmed V and J ends, which lost 1 base and 4 bases, there was a span of 16 bases. DNA of the CDR3: TGTGCCAGCAGCTTAGCTCCTAGGACAGTGAGAGAGACCCAGTACTTC. It is translated as CASSLAPRTVRETQYF.